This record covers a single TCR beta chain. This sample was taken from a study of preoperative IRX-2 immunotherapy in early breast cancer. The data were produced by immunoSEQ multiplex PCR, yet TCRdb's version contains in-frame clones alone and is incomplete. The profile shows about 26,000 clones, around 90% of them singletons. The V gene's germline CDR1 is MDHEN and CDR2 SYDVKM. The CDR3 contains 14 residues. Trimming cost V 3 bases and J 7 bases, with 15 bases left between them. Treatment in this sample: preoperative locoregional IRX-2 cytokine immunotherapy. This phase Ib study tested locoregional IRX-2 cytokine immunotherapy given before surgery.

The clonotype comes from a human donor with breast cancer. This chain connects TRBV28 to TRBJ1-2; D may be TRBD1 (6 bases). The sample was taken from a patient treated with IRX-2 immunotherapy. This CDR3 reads CASSLGGKGVGYTF. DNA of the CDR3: TGTGCCAGCAGTTTGGGGGGTAAGGGGGTTGGCTACACCTTC.